This record looks at one T cell receptor (beta chain) sequence and its context. Its target is not known. The CDR3 is 15 residues long. Germline V gene data show CDR1 as DFQATT and CDR2 as SNEGSKA (reference sequence). The V end was cut by 2 bases, the J end by 1 base, with 14 bases between. These data belong to a study of Graves' ophthalmopathy and Graves' hyperthyroidism. Study in general: Upon initial diagnosis and before any treatment, peripheral blood was collected. Study-wide results and caveats: Ophthalmopathy progression predictions by the model showed approximately 79% specificity and roughly 71% sensitivity. Blood also contained most of the expanded thyroid clonotypes above 0.001 frequency. Distinction of ophthalmopathy from stable hyperthyroidism by a 13-signature model reached 85% to 90% sensitivity and 65% to 83% specificity.

RNA transcripts were the source from which TCR beta CDR3 regions were amplified. RT-PCR in the first round used HTBI primers; a second-round multiplex PCR followed. TCRdb ran MiXCR on the multiplex PCR reads and lists one entry per CDR3 protein. The sample yields 40,000 or so distinct CDR3 sequences, over 40% seen once. The chain carries TRBV20-1 and TRBJ1-1, with D possibly being TRBD1 (6 bases). Sequences were obtained from peripheral blood. The clonotype originates from an adult man with Graves' ophthalmopathy. Here the CDR3 DNA reads TGCAGTGCTAGACCGACAGGCCTTCCGAACACTGAAGCTTTCTTT. Translating it yields CSARPTGLPNTEAFF.